The 14 T cell receptor beta chains reported below all come from one sample, sequenced in a study of T cells in narcolepsy. Method: immunoSEQ multiplex PCR; TCRdb's copy keeps in-frame clones and lacks some. The sample lists tens of thousands of clones; almost 85% were seen once. The specimen sequenced was memory (CD45RA-) CD4+ T cells from blood. The receptor source for this set is a human donor in good health.

The chain couples TRBV7-8 to TRBJ2-1; 12 bases match TRBD2. The CDR3 has 19 amino acids. From germline, CDR1 is SGHVS and CDR2 FQNEAQ. J was trimmed by 0 bases and V by 3 bases; bases with no gene match: 9. The CDR3 coding sequence is TGTGCCAGCAGCTTGGACTTACTAGCGGGAGGCCGCTCCTACAATGAGCAGTTCTTC. It specifies CASSLDLLAGGRSYNEQFF.

This rearrangement joins TRBV15 to TRBJ2-1; TRBD2 might be the D (6 bases). Germline values: CDR1 LNHNV, CDR2 YYDKDF (reference sequence). V was trimmed by 1 base and J by 7 bases, leaving 20 bases between them. The CDR3 covers 17 residues. CDR3 bases: TGTGCCACCAGCAGAGGGGGAGGTGGTTCTTCTGGGAATGAGCAGTTCTTC. This codes for CATSRGGGGSSGNEQFF.

The chain has TRBV6-1 and TRBJ1-1, with D tentatively TRBD1 (5 bases). V was cut by 6 bases and J by 2 bases, with 13 bases left in between. Germline lookup yields CDR1 MNHNS and CDR2 SASEGT. The CDR3 runs 14 residues. CDR3 nucleotides: TGTGCCAGCAGGCGGGGACCGACAAACACTGAAGCTTTCTTT. This codes for CASRRGPTNTEAFF.

The V and J genes are TRBV7-6 and TRBJ1-3, with D possibly TRBD1 on 6 matching bases. The CDR3 loop spans 17 amino acids. Germline values: CDR1 SGHVS, CDR2 FNYEAQ. The V end lost 1 base, the J end lost 0 bases, and 13 bases lay between the germline ends. This chain's CDR3 is CASSLVGGSTSGNTIYF. The CDR3 DNA is TGTGCCAGCAGCTTAGTTGGGGGCTCGACCTCTGGAAACACCATATATTTT.

The chain recombines TRBV11-2 with TRBJ2-1, with D possibly matching TRBD1 (6 bases). The CDR3 has 17 amino acids. Deletions cut 1 base from V and 8 bases from J, with 21 bases between. Germline loops: CDR1 SGHAT, CDR2 FQNNGV. CDR3 sequence reads: CASSLVAVLQGSDEQFF. The CDR3 region has the DNA TGTGCCAGCAGCTTAGTTGCGGTATTACAGGGATCCGATGAGCAGTTCTTC.

The genes are TRBV7-9 and TRBJ1-6; D is unclear. Germline CDR1 is SEHNR and CDR2 is FQNEAQ (reference sequence). This CDR3 is built from 12 residues. Trimming pared 4 bases from V and 12 bases from J, leaving 10 bases between. The CDR3 loop is CASSSDLRPLHF. The CDR3 DNA is TGTGCCAGCAGCTCCGACCTCCGACCCCTCCACTTT.

This chain links TRBV15 with TRBJ2-5; D is perhaps TRBD1 (7 bases). The V end was cut by 1 base, the J end by 4 bases, with 19 bases between. Germline CDR1 and CDR2: LNHNV and YYDKDF (reference sequence). The CDR3 runs to 17 residues. DNA of the CDR3: TGTGCCACCAGCAGAGGTCGACAGGGAGGAGATGGAGAGACCCAGTACTTC. Protein sequence: CATSRGRQGGDGETQYF.

The chain uses TRBV6-1 and TRBJ1-1; 7 nucleotides align to TRBD1. The CDR3 extends over 14 amino acids. CDR1 MNHNS and CDR2 SASEGT come from the germline V gene. Trimming at V came to 4 bases and at J to 4 bases, leaving 6 bases not matched to a gene. CDR3 in DNA: TGTGCCAGCAGTGCCTCAGGGGGTGGCACTGAAGCTTTCTTT. Residues: CASSASGGGTEAFF.

The chain joins TRBV27 to TRBJ2-7, with D unresolved. Germline CDR1 MNHEY, CDR2 SMNVEV (reference sequence). This CDR3 has 12 residues. V was pared by 6 bases and J by 6 bases, with 12 bases between. The CDR3 region is CASSFTNSEQYF. CDR3 coding DNA: TGTGCCAGCAGCTTTACAAACAGCGAGCAGTACTTC.

Comment on this clone: One junction end does not reproduce the germline sequence, and a read error may be involved. The J gene is TRBJ2-2, the V gene TRBV7-2, with D perhaps TRBD2 (6 bases). CDR1 is SGHTA, CDR2 FQGNSA, per germline. The CDR3 length is 14 residues. The CDR3 spells CASGRDFNTGGLFF. The CDR3 coding sequence is TGTGCCAGCGGCCGGGATTTTAACACCGGGGGGCTGTTTTTT. The full variable domain, rest sourced from reference TRBV7-2 and TRBJ2-2, is GAGVSQSPSNKVTEKGKDVELRCDPISGHTALYWYRQSLGQGLEFLIYFQGNSAPDKSGLPSDRFSAERTGGSVSTLTIQRTQQEDSAVYLCASGRDFNTGGLFFGEGSRLTVL.

This clone has a single count. The rearrangement joins TRBV28 to TRBJ2-1; TRBD1 is a possible D gene (6 bases). The V and J ends lost 3 bases and 15 bases respectively, with 15 bases between them. Germline-derived CDR1 and CDR2 are MDHEN and SYDVKM. The CDR3 is 12 residues long. The CDR3 here is CASSLGQGKMFF. DNA of the CDR3: TGTGCCAGCAGTTTGGGCCAGGGGAAGATGTTCTTC.

The V gene is TRBV6-5, the J gene TRBJ2-7; possibly TRBD1 or TRBD2 for D (5 bases each). Germline V gene sequence: CDR1 MNHEY, CDR2 SVGAGI. The CDR3 is 13 residues long. V was trimmed by 4 bases and J by 3 bases, leaving 10 bases between them. The CDR3, as DNA: TGTGCCAGCAGTTTTGGGGGTTACTACGAGCAGTACTTC. It codes for CASSFGGYYEQYF.

This clone was found once. The rearrangement links TRBV27 to TRBJ2-5; 7 nucleotides align to TRBD1. Germline-derived CDR1 and CDR2 are MNHEY and SMNVEV (reference sequence). The trim removed 6 bases at V and 1 base at J, leaving 5 bases unmatched. This CDR3 is built from 14 residues. This CDR3 is CASRGTALQETQYF. The CDR3 DNA is TGTGCCAGCAGAGGGACAGCCCTCCAAGAGACCCAGTACTTC.

This clone was seen once. The V and J genes are TRBV19 and TRBJ2-5; 9 bases map to TRBD2. The CDR3 is made up of 13 amino acids. J gave up 7 bases and V 8 bases, and 8 bases lay outside the gene matches. CDR1 LNHDA and CDR2 SQIVND come from the germline V gene (reference sequence). CDR3 region: CASGGSGSATQYF. CDR3 DNA sequence: TGTGCCAGTGGTGGTAGCGGGAGTGCGACCCAGTACTTC.